This TCR beta chain was profiled in a study of neurological immune-mediated disorders. TCRdb reprocessed the 5' RACE reads via MiXCR and lists one record per CDR3 protein. Here the sample spans about 22,000 distinct CDR3 sequences, roughly 6.2% being singletons. This clonotype showed up many times. The CDR3 length is 21 residues. The V gene's germline CDR1 is MNHNY and CDR2 SVGAGI (reference sequence). Between the trimmed V and J ends, which lost 2 bases and 0 bases, there was a span of 26 bases. The receptor was derived from a man aged 18 to 29 in good health. The specimen was CD8+ T cells from blood. The chain combines TRBV6-6 with TRBJ1-5; no reliable D call. This CDR3 reads CASSYPGVRLTVKHSNQPQHF. In DNA form, the CDR3 reads TGTGCCAGCAGTTACCCAGGCGTCCGGTTAACCGTGAAACATAGCAATCAGCCCCAGCATTTT.